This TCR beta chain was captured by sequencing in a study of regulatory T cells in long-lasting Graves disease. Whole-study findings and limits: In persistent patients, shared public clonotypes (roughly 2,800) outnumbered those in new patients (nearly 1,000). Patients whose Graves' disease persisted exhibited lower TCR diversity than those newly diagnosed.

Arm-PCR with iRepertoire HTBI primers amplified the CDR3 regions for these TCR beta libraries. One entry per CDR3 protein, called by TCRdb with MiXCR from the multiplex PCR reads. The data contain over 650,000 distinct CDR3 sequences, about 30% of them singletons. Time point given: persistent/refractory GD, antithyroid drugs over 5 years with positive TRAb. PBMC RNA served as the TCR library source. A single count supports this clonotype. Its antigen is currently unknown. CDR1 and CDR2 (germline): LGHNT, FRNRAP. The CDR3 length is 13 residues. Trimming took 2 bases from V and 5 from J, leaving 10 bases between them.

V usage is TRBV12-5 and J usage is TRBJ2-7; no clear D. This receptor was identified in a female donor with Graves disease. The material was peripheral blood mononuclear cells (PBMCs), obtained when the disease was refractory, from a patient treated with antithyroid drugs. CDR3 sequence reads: CASGLPFGDEQYF. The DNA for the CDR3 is TGTGCTAGTGGTTTGCCCTTCGGTGACGAGCAGTACTTC. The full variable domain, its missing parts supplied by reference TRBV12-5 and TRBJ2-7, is DARVTQTPRHKVTEMGQEVTMRCQPILGHNTVFWYRQTMMQGLELLAYFRNRAPLDDSGMPKDRFSAEMPDATLATLKIQPSEPRDSAVYFCASGLPFGDEQYFGPGTRLTVT.